Listed below are T cell receptor beta chains from one sample, sequenced in a study of response to subunit inactivated influenza vaccine. Via MiXCR, TCRdb re-called the RT-PCR reads, giving one row per CDR3 protein. This table has 500,000 to 550,000 distinct CDR3 sequences, 7.2% appearing once. The material sequenced was PBMCs from blood, taken around 2 years after vaccination. These receptors were collected from a man in his fifties or sixties who received an inactivated influenza vaccine. CDR3s include the opening cysteine and the closing phenylalanine or tryptophan. D genes are given only for firm matches. Rows give clone size only sometimes, using once, few, many, or a class for an expanded clone.

abundance: .; j_gene: TRBJ2-5; v_gene: TRBV20-1; d_gene: .; CDR3aa: CSAPGHRGGETQYF; CDR3nt: TGCAGTGCGCCGGGACACCGAGGGGGAGAGACCCAGTACTTC
abundance: .; j_gene: TRBJ2-1; v_gene: TRBV6-2/TRBV6-3; d_gene: .; CDR3aa: CASSHVHLNNEQFF; CDR3nt: TGTGCCAGCAGTCACGTCCACTTGAACAATGAGCAGTTCTTC
abundance: many; j_gene: TRBJ2-7; v_gene: TRBV4-2; d_gene: .; CDR3aa: CASSQDLHEQYF; CDR3nt: TGTGCCAGCAGCCAAGATCTTCACGAGCAGTACTTC
abundance: few; j_gene: TRBJ2-1; v_gene: TRBV20-1; d_gene: .; CDR3aa: CSASHGGKPTIEQFF; CDR3nt: TGCAGTGCTAGCCACGGAGGGAAACCCACAATTGAGCAGTTCTTC
abundance: .; j_gene: TRBJ1-2; v_gene: TRBV5-1; d_gene: .; CDR3aa: CASSGDGLPKEGYTF; CDR3nt: TGCGCCAGCAGCGGAGACGGCCTACCCAAGGAAGGCTACACCTTC
abundance: many; j_gene: TRBJ2-5; v_gene: TRBV12-3/TRBV12-4; d_gene: .; CDR3aa: CASRPGLRETQYF; CDR3nt: TGTGCCAGCAGGCCCGGACTGAGGGAGACCCAGTACTTC
abundance: many; j_gene: TRBJ2-7; v_gene: TRBV12-3/TRBV12-4; d_gene: .; CDR3aa: CASSQGDTYEQYF; CDR3nt: TGTGCCAGCTCCCAGGGTGATACCTACGAGCAGTACTTC
abundance: few; j_gene: TRBJ2-4; v_gene: TRBV2; d_gene: .; CDR3aa: CASSDPGLLPPKNIQYF; CDR3nt: TGTGCCAGCAGTGATCCGGGCCTACTCCCTCCCAAAAACATTCAGTACTTC
abundance: .; j_gene: TRBJ1-1; v_gene: TRBV6-2/TRBV6-3; d_gene: .; CDR3aa: CASSYAGAAFF; CDR3nt: TGTGCCAGCAGTTACGCTGGGGCGGCTTTCTTT
abundance: few; j_gene: TRBJ2-3; v_gene: TRBV5-1; d_gene: .; CDR3aa: CASTLAPAQDTQYF; CDR3nt: TGCGCCAGCACCCTAGCGCCCGCGCAGGATACGCAGTATTTT
abundance: .; j_gene: TRBJ1-5; v_gene: TRBV20-1; d_gene: TRBD1; CDR3aa: CSASGTGDLEPQHF; CDR3nt: TGCAGTGCTAGCGGGACAGGGGACCTAGAGCCCCAGCATTTT
abundance: many; j_gene: TRBJ1-1; v_gene: TRBV20-1; d_gene: .; CDR3aa: CSAPRDNMNTEAFF; CDR3nt: TGCAGTGCTCCCCGGGACAACATGAACACTGAAGCTTTCTTT
abundance: .; j_gene: TRBJ1-2; v_gene: TRBV5-1; d_gene: .; CDR3aa: CASSLEGTDAYGYTF; CDR3nt: TGCGCCAGCAGCTTGGAGGGGACCGACGCCTATGGCTACACCTTC
abundance: .; j_gene: TRBJ2-7; v_gene: TRBV7-6; d_gene: .; CDR3aa: CASSRDGREEQYF; CDR3nt: TGTGCCAGCAGCCGGGACGGCCGAGAGGAGCAGTACTTC
abundance: few; j_gene: TRBJ2-1; v_gene: TRBV5-1; d_gene: TRBD1; CDR3aa: CASKYLDRGNEQFF; CDR3nt: TGCGCCAGCAAATATCTAGACAGGGGTAATGAGCAGTTCTTC
abundance: many; j_gene: TRBJ1-1; v_gene: TRBV28; d_gene: TRBD1; CDR3aa: CASRTQGWVMNTEAFF; CDR3nt: TGTGCCAGCAGGACACAGGGGTGGGTGATGAACACTGAAGCTTTCTTT
abundance: few; j_gene: TRBJ2-7; v_gene: TRBV6-2/TRBV6-3; d_gene: .; CDR3aa: CASSYAPGQLTYEQYF; CDR3nt: TGTGCCAGCAGTTACGCCCCGGGACAACTTACCTACGAGCAGTACTTC
abundance: .; j_gene: TRBJ2-1; v_gene: TRBV12-3/TRBV12-4; d_gene: .; CDR3aa: CASTRDSDTGNEQFF; CDR3nt: TGTGCCAGCACCCGGGACTCGGATACGGGCAATGAGCAGTTCTTC
abundance: many; j_gene: TRBJ1-1; v_gene: TRBV7-9; d_gene: TRBD1; CDR3aa: CASSLALGQRTEAFF; CDR3nt: TGTGCCAGCAGCTTAGCCTTGGGACAGAGAACTGAAGCTTTCTTT
abundance: .; j_gene: TRBJ2-7; v_gene: TRBV7-2; d_gene: TRBD1; CDR3aa: CASSDRAGTPYEQYF; CDR3nt: TGTGCCAGCAGCGACAGGGCTGGTACTCCCTACGAGCAGTACTTC
abundance: few; j_gene: TRBJ2-7; v_gene: TRBV7-2; d_gene: TRBD1; CDR3aa: CASSHNPPGQGASEQYF; CDR3nt: TGTGCCAGCAGCCACAACCCTCCGGGACAGGGTGCGTCCGAGCAGTACTTC
abundance: many; j_gene: TRBJ2-1; v_gene: TRBV12-3/TRBV12-4; d_gene: .; CDR3aa: CASSLWETNEQFF; CDR3nt: TGTGCCAGCAGTTTGTGGGAGACTAATGAGCAGTTCTTC
abundance: few; j_gene: TRBJ1-6; v_gene: TRBV4-2; d_gene: TRBD1; CDR3aa: CASSQDRQGHSPLHF; CDR3nt: TGTGCCAGCAGCCAAGATCGACAGGGCCATTCACCCCTCCACTTT
abundance: many; j_gene: TRBJ1-5; v_gene: TRBV20-1; d_gene: .; CDR3aa: CSARSGASNQPQHF; CDR3nt: TGCAGTGCTAGGTCAGGGGCGAGCAATCAGCCCCAGCATTTT
abundance: many; j_gene: TRBJ1-5; v_gene: TRBV6-2/TRBV6-3; d_gene: .; CDR3aa: CASSYSTKNQPQHF; CDR3nt: TGTGCCAGCAGTTACTCGACAAAAAATCAGCCCCAGCATTTT
abundance: few; j_gene: TRBJ2-2; v_gene: TRBV15; d_gene: .; CDR3aa: CATSSRQTGELFF; CDR3nt: TGTGCCACCAGCTCGCGACAGACCGGGGAGCTGTTTTTT
abundance: many; j_gene: TRBJ2-3; v_gene: TRBV7-2; d_gene: .; CDR3aa: CASSKTRDTQYF; CDR3nt: TGTGCCAGCAGCAAGACTAGAGATACGCAGTATTTT
abundance: .; j_gene: TRBJ1-3; v_gene: TRBV9; d_gene: .; CDR3aa: CASSVGNSGNTIYF; CDR3nt: TGTGCCAGCAGCGTCGGCAACTCTGGAAACACCATATATTTT
abundance: .; j_gene: TRBJ2-5; v_gene: TRBV24-1; d_gene: TRBD1; CDR3aa: CATSDAGQGALFGTQYF; CDR3nt: TGTGCCACCAGTGATGCCGGACAGGGGGCGTTGTTTGGGACCCAGTACTTC
abundance: .; j_gene: TRBJ2-7; v_gene: TRBV7-9; d_gene: TRBD1; CDR3aa: CASSYTGGEQYF; CDR3nt: TGTGCCAGCAGCTACACAGGGGGCGAGCAGTACTTC
abundance: few; j_gene: TRBJ1-5; v_gene: TRBV30; d_gene: TRBD1; CDR3aa: CAWSVQGQGAYQPQHF; CDR3nt: TGTGCCTGGAGTGTACAGGGGCAGGGGGCATATCAGCCCCAGCATTTT
abundance: .; j_gene: TRBJ2-3; v_gene: TRBV12-5; d_gene: TRBD1; CDR3aa: CASGLGQGARDTQYF; CDR3nt: TGTGCTAGTGGTTTGGGACAGGGGGCACGCGATACGCAGTATTTT
abundance: many; j_gene: TRBJ2-3; v_gene: TRBV12-3/TRBV12-4; d_gene: .; CDR3aa: CASSSQGPGQYF; CDR3nt: TGTGCCAGCAGTTCCCAGGGACCTGGGCAGTATTTT
abundance: .; j_gene: TRBJ2-3; v_gene: TRBV5-1; d_gene: .; CDR3aa: CASSTPATDTQYF; CDR3nt: TGCGCCAGCAGCACCCCGGCGACAGATACGCAGTATTTT
abundance: .; j_gene: TRBJ2-7; v_gene: TRBV5-1; d_gene: TRBD2; CDR3aa: CASSWRTSADEQYF; CDR3nt: TGCGCCAGCAGCTGGAGGACTAGCGCGGACGAGCAGTACTTC
abundance: many; j_gene: TRBJ1-4; v_gene: TRBV20-1; d_gene: .; CDR3aa: CSAITTTNEKLFF; CDR3nt: TGCAGTGCTATCACCACAACTAATGAAAAACTGTTTTTT
abundance: few; j_gene: TRBJ2-7; v_gene: TRBV5-8; d_gene: .; CDR3aa: CASSPQGGLVLYEQYF; CDR3nt: TGTGCCAGCAGCCCCCAGGGGGGACTCGTACTCTACGAGCAGTACTTC
abundance: .; j_gene: TRBJ1-2; v_gene: TRBV13; d_gene: .; CDR3aa: CASSFRRSLNYGYTF; CDR3nt: TGTGCCAGCAGCTTTAGACGGAGCCTTAACTATGGCTACACCTTC
abundance: .; j_gene: TRBJ1-2; v_gene: TRBV9; d_gene: TRBD1; CDR3aa: CASSPGTGKDGYTF; CDR3nt: TGTGCCAGCAGCCCTGGGACAGGGAAAGATGGCTACACCTTC
abundance: many; j_gene: TRBJ2-1; v_gene: TRBV6-5; d_gene: .; CDR3aa: CASSYRGPGPEQFF; CDR3nt: TGTGCCAGCAGTTACCGTGGTCCCGGTCCTGAGCAGTTCTTC
abundance: .; j_gene: TRBJ2-1; v_gene: TRBV28; d_gene: TRBD2; CDR3aa: CASSLLAGAVNEQFF; CDR3nt: TGTGCCAGCAGTTTACTAGCGGGAGCGGTAAATGAGCAGTTCTTC
abundance: .; j_gene: TRBJ2-7; v_gene: TRBV5-1; d_gene: TRBD1; CDR3aa: CASSIGTGGSYEQYF; CDR3nt: TGCGCCAGCAGCATCGGGACAGGGGGTTCCTACGAGCAGTACTTC
abundance: .; j_gene: TRBJ2-4; v_gene: TRBV14; d_gene: .; CDR3aa: CASSQEGIQYF; CDR3nt: TGTGCCAGCAGCCAAGAGGGGATTCAGTACTTC
abundance: .; j_gene: TRBJ2-7; v_gene: TRBV25-1; d_gene: TRBD2; CDR3aa: CASSGSGGTSGRPTYEQYF; CDR3nt: TGTGCCAGCAGTGGATCTGGTGGGACTAGCGGGAGACCAACCTACGAGCAGTACTTC
abundance: .; j_gene: TRBJ1-6; v_gene: TRBV4-1; d_gene: TRBD1; CDR3aa: CASSQDASGTGFSSYNSPLHF; CDR3nt: TGCGCCAGCAGCCAAGATGCGTCCGGGACAGGCTTTAGCTCCTATAATTCACCCCTCCACTTT
abundance: many; j_gene: TRBJ1-5; v_gene: TRBV10-2; d_gene: .; CDR3aa: CASSEGNQPQHF; CDR3nt: TGCGCCAGCAGTGAAGGCAATCAGCCCCAGCATTTT
abundance: many; j_gene: TRBJ1-2; v_gene: TRBV12-3/TRBV12-4; d_gene: .; CDR3aa: CASSLGYDDYGYTF; CDR3nt: TGTGCCAGCAGTTTGGGATATGACGACTATGGCTACACCTTC
abundance: .; j_gene: TRBJ1-5; v_gene: TRBV3-1; d_gene: .; CDR3aa: CASSQRGNQPQHF; CDR3nt: TGTGCCAGCAGCCAAAGGGGGAATCAGCCCCAGCATTTT
abundance: few; j_gene: TRBJ2-5; v_gene: TRBV10-2; d_gene: TRBD2; CDR3aa: CASSAVTETAGGQETQYF; CDR3nt: TGCGCCAGCAGTGCGGTCACGGAAACAGCGGGGGGGCAAGAGACCCAGTACTTC
abundance: few; j_gene: TRBJ2-1; v_gene: TRBV2; d_gene: .; CDR3aa: CARAGAGVNEQFF; CDR3nt: TGTGCCAGAGCAGGGGCGGGGGTTAATGAGCAGTTCTTC
abundance: many; j_gene: TRBJ1-1; v_gene: TRBV12-3/TRBV12-4; d_gene: .; CDR3aa: CEGGVAFF; CDR3nt: TGTGAGGGCGGAGTAGCTTTCTTT
abundance: few; j_gene: TRBJ2-7; v_gene: TRBV28; d_gene: .; CDR3aa: CASSSSSLEGGNEQYF; CDR3nt: TGTGCCAGCAGTTCTTCTTCCTTGGAGGGCGGCAACGAGCAGTACTTC
abundance: few; j_gene: TRBJ2-7; v_gene: TRBV20-1; d_gene: TRBD2; CDR3aa: CSATRLAGNYEQYF; CDR3nt: TGCAGTGCTACAAGACTAGCGGGAAACTACGAGCAGTACTTC
abundance: .; j_gene: TRBJ2-1; v_gene: TRBV19; d_gene: TRBD2; CDR3aa: CASSILGLAGGNYNEQFF; CDR3nt: TGTGCCAGTAGTATCCTGGGACTAGCGGGAGGCAACTACAATGAGCAGTTCTTC
abundance: few; j_gene: TRBJ2-2; v_gene: TRBV12-3/TRBV12-4; d_gene: .; CDR3aa: CASRQDLNTGELFF; CDR3nt: TGTGCCAGCAGACAGGACCTTAACACCGGGGAGCTGTTTTTT
abundance: .; j_gene: TRBJ2-1; v_gene: TRBV6-2/TRBV6-3; d_gene: .; CDR3aa: CASSTQSRANNEQFF; CDR3nt: TGTGCCAGCAGTACCCAATCGCGGGCCAACAATGAGCAGTTCTTC
abundance: many; j_gene: TRBJ1-2; v_gene: TRBV20-1; d_gene: TRBD1; CDR3aa: CSATRTGISYGYTF; CDR3nt: TGCAGTGCAACCCGGACAGGAATTAGCTATGGCTACACCTTC
abundance: many; j_gene: TRBJ2-7; v_gene: TRBV11-1; d_gene: .; CDR3aa: CASSQATGRYEQYF; CDR3nt: TGTGCCAGCAGCCAAGCGACAGGCCGCTACGAGCAGTACTTC
abundance: few; j_gene: TRBJ1-6; v_gene: TRBV7-9; d_gene: .; CDR3aa: CASSSPGAPLHF; CDR3nt: TGTGCCAGCAGCTCCCCAGGAGCACCCCTCCACTTT
abundance: .; j_gene: TRBJ2-3; v_gene: TRBV29-1; d_gene: TRBD2; CDR3aa: CSTDGGGTDTQYF; CDR3nt: TGCAGCACTGATGGGGGGGGAACAGATACGCAGTATTTT